The source of this T cell receptor (beta chain) is a study of blood T cell repertoires in COVID-19. Study-wide background: Spain, Italy and the United States supplied samples that represented acute and convalescent COVID-19. PBMCs, B-cell-depleted T cells, or T cells provided the cDNA or gDNA that made up the material.

In regard to this clone: This sample includes further DNA sequences coding for the same CDR3.

Original processing methods: Nucleated cell counts were estimated from reference gene primer amplification. TCRdb's table, derived via immunoSEQ multiplex PCR, lists solely in-frame clones and lacks some. V and J calls and clone size come straight from that table; D and trimming were deduced from the DNA. The profile shows 280,000 or so clones, around 88% of them singletons. CDR1 and CDR2 (germline): LNHNV, YYDKDF (reference sequence). This CDR3 spans 13 amino acids. Deletions cut 0 bases from V and 1 base from J, with 4 bases between. This sequence joins TRBV15 and TRBJ2-7; D not resolved. Sequencing was carried out using peripheral blood. This clonotype was obtained from a woman in her thirties who had recovered from COVID-19. The CDR3 loop is CATSRDKSYEQYF. CDR3 DNA: TGTGCCACCAGCAGAGATAAATCCTACGAGCAGTACTTC.